In this sample, the clone carrying this TCR beta chain turned up once. Antigen unknown. This entry belongs to a study of cytomegalovirus exposure and HLA in healthy donors. Study-level points and caveats: Published work reported that the classifier diagnosed cytomegalovirus status with high specificity and sensitivity.

Profiled with immunoSEQ multiplex PCR; TCRdb holds only in-frame clones, not every one. The table lists some 220,000 clones, around nine tenths of them singletons. The sample taken for sequencing was PBMCs. This clonotype originated in a woman aged 18 to 35 in good health and CMV-seronegative.

The DNA for the CDR3 is TGCGCCAGCAGCCCGGGAGGGTATGCCTACAATGAGCAGTTCTTC. Amino acid sequence: CASSPGGYAYNEQFF. V usage is TRBV5-1 and J usage is TRBJ2-1; 8 bases fit TRBD2. Germline loops: CDR1 SGHRS, CDR2 YFSETQ. V lost 4 bases to trimming and J lost 2 bases; unmatched junction nucleotides: 5. This CDR3 contains 15 residues.